This T cell receptor (beta chain) stems from a study of control samples from healthy donors and cancer patients. Per the germline V gene, CDR1 is SGHKS and CDR2 is YYEKEE (reference sequence). J gave up 2 bases and V 4 bases, and 6 bases lay outside the gene matches. The CDR3 has 14 amino acids. This table comes from immunoSEQ multiplex PCR, and its TCRdb copy is limited to in-frame clones, with some not included. The table includes around 200,000 clones, 85% to 95% detected once. The specimen was blood. The gene calls are TRBV5-5 and TRBJ2-7; 7 bases align to TRBD1. This sequence originates from a young man in good health. DNA of the CDR3: TGTGCCAGCAGCCCCCAGGGACAGCCCTACGAGCAGTACTTC. It translates to CASSPQGQPYEQYF.